The 22 T cell receptor beta chains below all came from one sample that was sequenced in a study of blood T cell repertoires in COVID-19. Clones were read by immunoSEQ multiplex PCR, and TCRdb kept only the in-frame ones, dropping some. This sample has approximately 30,000 clones, with around 88% found just once. The material sequenced was peripheral blood. The source is a human donor in a cohort sampled during active COVID-19.

This chain uses TRBV2 with TRBJ2-1, with 12 bases matching TRBD2. The ends lost 5 bases at V and 4 bases at J; junction bases unmatched: 3. Germline V gene data show CDR1 as SNHLY and CDR2 as FYNNEI. This CDR3 contains 15 residues. The CDR3, as DNA: TGTGCCAGCAGTATACTAGCGGGGGGATACAATGAGCAGTTCTTC. Amino acid sequence: CASSILAGGYNEQFF.

Regarding this clone: This sample includes further DNA sequences coding for the same CDR3. The J gene is TRBJ2-7, the V gene TRBV5-1; 8 bases line up with TRBD1. The CDR3 is made up of 14 amino acids. Trimming took 2 bases from V and 2 from J; bases not matched to a gene: 3. In germline, CDR1 is SGHRS, CDR2 YFSETQ. The CDR3 sequence is CASSFRTGPYEQYF. The DNA for the CDR3 is TGCGCCAGCAGCTTTCGGACAGGGCCCTACGAGCAGTACTTC.

The chain has TRBV18 and TRBJ1-2; 10 nucleotides align to TRBD1. CDR1 and CDR2 (germline): KGHSH, LQKENI. Unmatched junction bases numbered 7, after V lost 3 bases and J lost 6 bases. The CDR3 sequence is 15 residues long. CDR3 sequence (DNA): TGTGCCAGCTCACCCGGGACAGGGGTGCGGCATGGCTACACCTTC. This gives the protein CASSPGTGVRHGYTF. The variable domain in full, completed from reference TRBV18 and TRBJ1-2, reads NAGVMQNPRHLVRRRGQEARLRCSPMKGHSHVYWYRQLPEEGLKFMVYLQKENIIDESGMPKERFSAEFPKEGPSILRIQQVVRGDSAAYFCASSPGTGVRHGYTFGSGTRLTVV.

The gene calls are TRBV5-8 and TRBJ2-3, with D maybe TRBD2 (6 bases). CDR3 length: 15 amino acids. Germline V gene sequence: CDR1 SGHTS, CDR2 YDEGEE. Trimming stripped 4 bases from V and 5 bases from J, with 17 bases between. The CDR3 loop is CASSTMGLGGDTQYF. The CDR3 nucleotides are TGTGCCAGCAGCACAATGGGACTTGGGGGAGATACGCAGTATTTT. The full variable domain, in which reference TRBV5-8 and TRBJ2-3 provide the parts outside the CDR3, is EAGVTQSPTHLIKTRGQQATLRCSPISGHTSVYWYQQALGLGLQFLLWYDEGEERNRGNFPPRFSGRQFPNYSSELNVNALELEDSALYLCASSTMGLGGDTQYFGPGTRLTVL.

The V gene is TRBV19, the J gene TRBJ2-5, with D maybe TRBD1 (6 bases). Trimming cost V 9 bases and J 4 bases, with 18 bases left between them. From germline, CDR1 is LNHDA and CDR2 SQIVND (reference sequence). This CDR3 is 14 amino acids long. The CDR3 sequence is CASTNDRLGETQYF. DNA for the CDR3: TGTGCCAGCACCAACGACAGGTTGGGAGAGACCCAGTACTTC.

Worth noting for this clone: Different DNA sequences within this sample yield the same CDR3. The rearrangement uses TRBV20-1 and TRBJ1-2; TRBD1 matches at 8 bases. CDR1 and CDR2 from the germline V gene are DFQATT and SNEGSKA (reference sequence). The V segment lost 5 bases and the J segment 8 bases; nucleotides outside the gene matches: 4. CDR3 length: 11 amino acids. The CDR3: CSADRGRGYTF. Written as DNA, the CDR3 is TGCAGTGCTGACAGGGGAAGAGGCTACACCTTC.

This sequence joins TRBV30 and TRBJ2-6; 9 bases line up with TRBD1. V lost 2 bases and J lost 2; bases outside the gene matches: 4. CDR1 and CDR2 from the germline V gene are GTSNPN and SVGIG (reference sequence). This CDR3 contains 16 residues. Here the CDR3 reads CAWSKTGGAGANVLTF. The CDR3 coding sequence is TGTGCCTGGAGTAAGACAGGGGGGGCTGGGGCCAACGTCCTGACTTTC.

V usage is TRBV7-2 and J usage is TRBJ2-1; 9 nucleotides align to TRBD2. V was pared by 1 base and J by 7 bases, with 5 bases of the junction left unmatched. Germline assignment: CDR1 SGHTA and CDR2 FQGNSA. This CDR3 is 15 amino acids long. CDR3: CASSLVSGGRNEQFF. The CDR3 nucleotides are TGTGCCAGCAGCTTAGTGAGCGGGGGGCGTAATGAGCAGTTCTTC.

The gene calls are TRBV3-1 (or the pseudogene TRBV3-2) and TRBJ2-2; the D gene is possibly TRBD2 (6 bases). The V end was cut by 10 bases, the J end by 6 bases, with 9 bases between. In germline, CDR1 is LGHDT, CDR2 YNNKEL (reference sequence). This CDR3 is 11 amino acids long. The CDR3 DNA reads as TGTGCCACTGGGGGGTCCGGGGAGCTGTTTTTT. Its protein product is CATGGSGELFF.

In this sample, this clone turned up once. This sequence joins TRBV7-9 and TRBJ2-5; 11 positions agree with TRBD2. CDR1 is SEHNR and CDR2 is FQNEAQ in the germline V gene (reference sequence). This CDR3 is built from 17 residues. V lost 3 bases and J lost 1; bases outside the gene matches: 7. The CDR3 DNA is TGTGCCAGCAGCTTTGGGGGACTAGCGGCCTCCCAAGAGACCCAGTACTTC. Translating gives CASSFGGLAASQETQYF.

This sequence joins TRBV9 and TRBJ1-5; TRBD1 is a possible D gene (6 bases). Germline V gene lookup returns CDR1 SGDLS and CDR2 YYNGEE. The CDR3 covers 14 residues. V lost 4 bases and J lost 6, with 14 bases in between. CDR3 nucleotides: TGTGCCAGCAGCTTTACAGGGTTAGGTCAGCCCCAGCATTTT. As protein: CASSFTGLGQPQHF.

The chain carries TRBV9 and TRBJ2-3; D is uncertain. The CDR3 totals 15 residues. Germline V gene data show CDR1 as SGDLS and CDR2 as YYNGEE. Between the trimmed V and J ends, which lost 1 base and 0 bases, there was a span of 9 bases. The CDR3 is CASSVSQLSTDTQYF. CDR3 DNA sequence: TGTGCCAGCAGCGTAAGCCAACTTAGCACAGATACGCAGTATTTT.

The gene calls are TRBV19 and TRBJ1-2; D is unclear. The CDR3 loop spans 13 amino acids. V lost 3 bases and J lost 8, with 13 bases in between. Germline CDR1 is LNHDA and CDR2 is SQIVND (reference sequence). The CDR3 sequence is CASSMRREGGYTF. The CDR3 DNA reads TGTGCCAGTAGTATGCGGAGGGAAGGGGGCTACACCTTC.

This clone was seen more than once but under ten times. The chain is built from TRBV7-8 and TRBJ2-7, with D unclear. Germline-derived CDR1 and CDR2 are SGHVS and FQNEAQ. The CDR3 runs 11 residues. V lost 3 bases and J 7 bases, leaving 7 bases between the germline ends. CDR3 in amino acids: CASSLRWEQYF. The CDR3 nucleotides are TGTGCCAGCAGCTTGCGTTGGGAGCAGTACTTC.

This sequence joins TRBV21-1 and TRBJ2-3; the D call of TRBD1 is as the table states it, not checked on the DNA. TRBV21-1 is recorded as a pseudogene. CDR3 length: 15 amino acids. CDR3: CASSKELGHTDTQYF. The CDR3 DNA sequence: TGTGCCAGCAGCAAAGAGCTGGGGCACACAGATACGCAGTATTTT.

The rearrangement links TRBV18 to TRBJ2-7, with D perhaps matching TRBD1 (6 bases). This CDR3 is built from 13 residues. The germline V and J ends were trimmed by 5 bases and 4 bases, with 12 bases remaining between them. From germline, CDR1 is KGHSH and CDR2 LQKENI. In DNA, the CDR3 is TGTGCCAGCTCATCAACACAGGGTTACGAGCAGTACTTC. It encodes CASSSTQGYEQYF.

The chain couples TRBV6-6 to TRBJ1-1; tentatively, D is TRBD1 (5 bases). Per the germline V gene, CDR1 is MNHNY and CDR2 is SVGAGI (reference sequence). This CDR3 has 13 residues. V was cut by 0 bases and J by 10 bases, with 12 bases left in between. The CDR3 nucleotides read TGTGCCAGCAGTTACTCGAGGGGAGGATTAGCTTTCTTT. Protein sequence: CASSYSRGGLAFF.

The rearrangement uses TRBV3-1 (or the pseudogene TRBV3-2) and TRBJ1-5; D is unresolved. The CDR3 consists of 13 residues. V lost 0 bases to trimming and J lost 9 bases, with 9 bases between them. Germline V lookup: CDR1 LGHDT, CDR2 YNNKEL (reference sequence). CDR3 nucleotides: TGTGCCAGCAGCCAAGACATTGCGCGGCCCCAGCATTTT. It encodes CASSQDIARPQHF.

This clone was seen once. This rearrangement joins TRBV19 to TRBJ2-7; no clear D gene. Trimming shortened V by 5 bases and J by 0 bases, and 8 bases separated the two germline ends. This CDR3 is 13 amino acids long. The germline CDR1 and CDR2 sequences are LNHDA and SQIVND (reference sequence). This CDR3 reads CASSAQVSYEQYF. DNA for the CDR3: TGTGCCAGTAGTGCGCAGGTCTCCTACGAGCAGTACTTC.

The chain links TRBV7-8 to TRBJ2-5; TRBD2 matches at 9 bases. The CDR3 is 15 residues long. Trimming at V came to 6 bases and at J to 5 bases, leaving 10 bases not matched to a gene. Germline-derived CDR1 and CDR2 are SGHVS and FQNEAQ. The CDR3: CASRPQRGVGETQYF. The CDR3 region has the DNA TGTGCCAGCAGGCCTCAGCGGGGGGTAGGGGAGACCCAGTACTTC.

The rearrangement uses TRBV30 and TRBJ2-7, with 7 bases matching TRBD1. Trimming took 1 base from V and 9 from J; bases not matched to a gene: 12. The CDR3 is 14 residues long. Germline V lookup: CDR1 GTSNPN, CDR2 SVGIG (reference sequence). The CDR3 region is CAWSDEGQAWRQYF. CDR3 nucleotide sequence: TGTGCCTGGAGTGACGAAGGACAGGCCTGGAGGCAGTACTTC.

V is TRBV2 and J is TRBJ1-5; a weak D match, TRBD1 (5 bases). Germline CDR1 and CDR2: SNHLY and FYNNEI. The CDR3 consists of 14 residues. V lost 7 bases and J 2 bases, leaving 12 bases between the germline ends. The CDR3 sequence: CASTPGEGNQPQHF. CDR3 nucleotides: TGTGCCAGCACTCCGGGGGAGGGCAATCAGCCCCAGCATTTT.